The 24 T cell receptor beta chains below were found in one sample sequenced in a study of blood T cell repertoires in COVID-19. The data were produced by immunoSEQ multiplex PCR, yet TCRdb's version contains in-frame clones alone and is incomplete. The sample records about 190,000 clones, approximately 84% being singletons. Sequencing was carried out using PBMCs or T cells enriched from blood (not recorded which). These receptors came from a woman in her 30s who had recovered from COVID-19.

The chain links TRBV28 to TRBJ1-4; the match to TRBD1 covers 8 bases. Germline V CDR1 and CDR2: MDHEN, SYDVKM. The ends lost 6 bases at V and 4 bases at J; junction bases unmatched: 13. The CDR3 contains 17 residues. The CDR3 DNA reads as TGTGCCAGCAGGTCCCACAGGGGGAGGGATAGTAATGAAAAACTGTTTTTT. Protein sequence: CASRSHRGRDSNEKLFF.

The chain links TRBV30 to TRBJ2-7; D may be TRBD1 (5 bases). The germline gives CDR1 GTSNPN, CDR2 SVGIG (reference sequence). The V end lost 0 bases, the J end lost 7 bases, and 19 bases lay between the germline ends. This CDR3 is built from 15 residues. The CDR3 nucleotides are TGTGCCTGGAGTGTTAGGGGCCGTCAGGCTGGGGAGCAGTACTTC. Amino acids: CAWSVRGRQAGEQYF. Full variable domain (outside the CDR3, taken from reference TRBV30 and TRBJ2-7): SQTIHQWPATLVQPVGSPLSLECTVEGTSNPNLYWYRQAAGRGLQLLFYSVGIGQISSEVPQNLSASRPQDRQFILSSKKLLLSDSGFYLCAWSVRGRQAGEQYFGPGTRLTVT.

In its sample, this clone was seen once. CDR3 sequence reads: CASSSAPTGDYGYTF. DNA of the CDR3: TGTGCCAGCAGCTCAGCCCCTACAGGTGACTATGGCTACACCTTC. This rearrangement joins TRBV7-9 to TRBJ1-2; D possibly corresponds to TRBD1 (5 bases). CDR3 size: 15 residues. Between the trimmed V and J ends, which lost 4 bases and 3 bases, there was a span of 15 bases. Germline values: CDR1 SEHNR, CDR2 FQNEAQ (reference sequence).

The gene calls are TRBV12-5 and TRBJ2-7; 13 bases agree with TRBD2. J gave up 7 bases and V 7 bases, and 13 bases lay outside the gene matches. The CDR3 runs 16 residues. Germline CDR1 reads LGHNT; CDR2 reads FRNRAP. CDR3 amino acids: CASALGGLAGRWEQYF. In nucleotides, the CDR3 is TGTGCTAGTGCCCTTGGGGGACTAGCGGGACGGTGGGAGCAGTACTTC.

The rearrangement uses TRBV18 and TRBJ2-3, with 7 bases aligning to TRBD1. Germline-derived CDR1 and CDR2 are KGHSH and LQKENI. There are 15 residues in the CDR3. After removal of 5 bases from V and 1 base from J, the junction contained 6 bases not matched to a gene. The CDR3: CASSFRDSGTDTQYF. The CDR3 DNA reads as TGTGCCAGCTCATTCCGGGACAGCGGCACAGATACGCAGTATTTT.

The J gene is TRBJ2-7, the V gene TRBV7-9, with TRBD2 as a possible D gene (7 bases). Germline CDR1 reads SEHNR; CDR2 reads FQNEAQ (reference sequence). V was trimmed by 6 bases and J by 2 bases, leaving 20 bases between them. This CDR3 spans 16 amino acids. CDR3 DNA: TGTGCCAGCAGTCAAGGGGGGGCAGCACAAACCTACGAGCAGTACGTC. Translation gives CASSQGGAAQTYEQYV.

This clone was found a few times. The chain couples TRBV10-1 to TRBJ2-2, with D tentatively TRBD1 (5 bases). V was pared by 4 bases and J by 7 bases, with 13 bases between. Germline V gene data show CDR1 as WNHNN and CDR2 as SYGVQD (reference sequence). The CDR3 covers 14 residues. The CDR3 DNA sequence: TGCGCCAGCAGTGGGGCAGGGTCGAACGGGGAGCTGTTTTTT. Residues: CASSGAGSNGELFF.

Comments on this clone: The germline gene is not matched at one end of the junction; a read error may be the cause. The chain recombines TRBV19 with TRBJ2-1; D possibly corresponds to TRBD1 (6 bases). Germline values: CDR1 LNHDA, CDR2 SQIVND (reference sequence). CDR3 length: 12 residues. The chain's CDR3 is CASSTGTQERIF. As DNA, the CDR3 is TGTGCCAGTAGTACTGGGACACAAGAGCGGATCTTC.

This clone showed up just once. The chain combines TRBV7-9 with TRBJ1-5, with a possible D match to TRBD1 (5 bases). Trimming pared 5 bases from V and 5 bases from J, leaving 16 bases between. CDR1 and CDR2 from the germline V gene are SEHNR and FQNEAQ (reference sequence). CDR3 size: 15 residues. Written as DNA, the CDR3 is TGTGCCAGCAGCCCCGGGACTGGTGTTTATCAGCCCCAGCATTTT. This translates into CASSPGTGVYQPQHF.

This clone showed up just once. The chain joins TRBV5-1 to TRBJ2-1; 12 bases are shared with TRBD1. From germline, CDR1 is SGHRS and CDR2 YFSETQ. This CDR3 contains 18 residues. V shed 0 bases and J 8 bases; nucleotides not matched to a gene: 12. CDR3 region: CASSLAGGQGALKDEQFF. CDR3 in DNA: TGCGCCAGCAGCTTGGCCGGGGGACAGGGGGCGCTTAAAGATGAGCAGTTCTTC. The variable domain in full, completed from reference TRBV5-1 and TRBJ2-1, reads KAGVTQTPRYLIKTRGQQVTLSCSPISGHRSVSWYQQTPGQGLQFLFEYFSETQRNKGNFPGRFSGRQFSNSRSEMNVSTLELGDSALYLCASSLAGGQGALKDEQFFGPGTRLTVL.

The chain uses TRBV2 and TRBJ1-4; 10 bases map to TRBD1. The CDR3 consists of 14 residues. Germline V gene data show CDR1 as SNHLY and CDR2 as FYNNEI. Losses at the gene ends were 8 bases for V and 6 bases for J; bases not matched to a gene: 6. The CDR3 DNA follows: TGTGCCAGCTCGACCGGGACAGGGGATGAAAAACTGTTTTTT. Translated: CASSTGTGDEKLFF.

V gene TRBV28 combines with J gene TRBJ2-5; 9 bases agree with TRBD2. J gave up 5 bases and V 11 bases, and 15 bases lay outside the gene matches. Germline V gives CDR1 MDHEN, CDR2 SYDVKM. The CDR3 extends over 15 amino acids. CDR3 loop: CAAAGGPSDLETQYF. The DNA of the CDR3 is TGTGCCGCCGCGGGGGGGCCTTCAGATTTGGAGACCCAGTACTTC.

The J gene is TRBJ2-7, the V gene TRBV6-5, with D uncertain. V dropped 0 bases and J dropped 5 bases, with 11 bases sitting between them. In germline, CDR1 is MNHEY, CDR2 SVGAGI. There are 14 residues in the CDR3. The CDR3 region has the DNA TGTGCCAGCAGTTACTCGAATTTGCGCAACGAGCAGTACTTC. Its protein product is CASSYSNLRNEQYF.

The V call is TRBV5-4, the J call TRBJ2-3; 9 bases map to TRBD2. The V gene end was trimmed by 4 bases and the J gene end by 4 bases; junction bases not matched to a gene: 10. The CDR3 contains 16 residues. Germline V gives CDR1 SGHNT, CDR2 YYREEE (reference sequence). The CDR3: CASSARSGGVADTQYF. The CDR3 nucleotides are TGTGCCAGCAGCGCCCGTAGCGGGGGAGTGGCAGATACGCAGTATTTT. The entire variable domain, with the rest obtained from reference TRBV5-4 and TRBJ2-3, is as follows: ETGVTQSPTHLIKTRGQQVTLRCSSQSGHNTVSWYQQALGQGPQFIFQYYREEENGRGNFPPRFSGLQFPNYSSELNVNALELDDSALYLCASSARSGGVADTQYFGPGTRLTVL.

The chain joins TRBV6-6 to TRBJ2-3; 10 bases map to TRBD2. The germline CDR1 and CDR2 sequences are MNHNY and SVGAGI (reference sequence). This CDR3 spans 19 amino acids. With V trimmed by 6 bases and J by 0 bases, 15 bases remained unmatched. The DNA for the CDR3 is TGTGCCAGCAGACGAGGTGGCGGTCAGACTAGCGGGAGCACAGATACGCAGTATTTT. Translation gives CASRRGGGQTSGSTDTQYF.

This clone came up a few times. This sequence joins TRBV6-5 and TRBJ1-2; 8 nucleotides align to TRBD1. Looked up from germline, CDR1 is MNHEY and CDR2 is SVGAGI. V was clipped by 6 bases and J by 0 bases; unmatched bases: 6. The length of the CDR3 is 15 residues. CDR3 residues: CASRDTGGSNYGYTF. The CDR3 DNA reads TGTGCCAGCAGAGACACAGGGGGGTCTAACTATGGCTACACCTTC.

In DNA, the CDR3 is TGTGCCAGCAGTCCCCCGGGACAGACTTCGAGTGGCTACACCTTC. It is translated as CASSPPGQTSSGYTF. This chain connects TRBV6-5 to TRBJ1-2; 7 bases match TRBD1. The CDR3 sequence is 15 residues long. Trimming at V came to 5 bases and at J to 7 bases, leaving 13 bases not matched to a gene. Per germline, CDR1 MNHEY and CDR2 SVGAGI.

The chain employs TRBV27 and TRBJ1-5; TRBD1 agrees at 7 bases. The CDR3 length is 16 residues. J lost 2 bases, V lost 4 bases, and 8 bases had no gene match. Germline lookup yields CDR1 MNHEY and CDR2 SMNVEV (reference sequence). The CDR3 here is CASSSKTGSGNQPQHF. The CDR3 DNA follows: TGTGCCAGCAGTTCAAAGACAGGGAGTGGCAATCAGCCCCAGCATTTT.

The gene calls are TRBV4-2 and TRBJ1-4; the D is unclear. CDR1 is LGHNA, CDR2 YNFKEQ, per germline. Trimming removed 0 bases from V and 0 bases from J, with 5 bases in between. This CDR3 comprises 15 residues. CDR3 sequence: CASSQDFSTNEKLFF. The CDR3 DNA follows: TGTGCCAGCAGCCAAGATTTCTCAACTAATGAAAAACTGTTTTTT.

V usage is TRBV3-1 (or the pseudogene TRBV3-2) and J usage is TRBJ2-1; a possible D gene is TRBD2 (5 bases). The V end lost 0 bases, the J end lost 8 bases, and 5 bases lay between the germline ends. Germline CDR1 is LGHDT and CDR2 is YNNKEL (reference sequence). This CDR3 is built from 12 residues. CDR3 coding DNA: TGTGCCAGCAGCCAAGATAGCGATGAGCAGTTCTTC. Amino acid sequence: CASSQDSDEQFF.

J is TRBJ1-5 and V is TRBV3-1 (or the pseudogene TRBV3-2), with D hard to call. Trimming removed 1 base at V and 2 bases at J, with 9 bases between. There are 15 residues in the CDR3. Germline loops: CDR1 LGHDT, CDR2 YNNKEL (reference sequence). The CDR3 spells CASSQGPNGNQPQHF. CDR3 in DNA: TGTGCCAGCAGCCAAGGGCCAAACGGCAATCAGCCCCAGCATTTT.

The rearrangement uses TRBV24-1 and TRBJ2-5; D call uncertain. Trimming left V 3 bases short and J 4 bases short, with 11 bases between. This CDR3 region has 14 residues. CDR1 and CDR2 from the germline V gene are KGHDR and SFDVKD. CDR3 coding DNA: TGTGCCACCAGTGATCCGCAGAGACTAGAGACCCAGTACTTC. Translating gives CATSDPQRLETQYF.

The chain has TRBV5-1 and TRBJ1-3; no clear D gene. CDR1 SGHRS and CDR2 YFSETQ come from the germline V gene. Trimming removed 4 bases at V and 3 bases at J, with 23 bases between. CDR3 length equals 18 residues. This CDR3 is CASSPVREKPLSGNTIYF. The CDR3 bases are TGCGCCAGCAGCCCCGTAAGGGAGAAGCCTCTAAGTGGAAACACCATATATTTT.

The rearrangement uses TRBV9 and TRBJ1-1; D unclear. This CDR3 comprises 15 residues. Trimming left V 4 bases short and J 2 bases short, with 15 bases between. CDR1 is SGDLS, CDR2 YYNGEE, per germline. CDR3 nucleotides: TGTGCCAGCAGCTCGAGGGATCTTCGCAACACTGAAGCTTTCTTT. This gives the protein CASSSRDLRNTEAFF.